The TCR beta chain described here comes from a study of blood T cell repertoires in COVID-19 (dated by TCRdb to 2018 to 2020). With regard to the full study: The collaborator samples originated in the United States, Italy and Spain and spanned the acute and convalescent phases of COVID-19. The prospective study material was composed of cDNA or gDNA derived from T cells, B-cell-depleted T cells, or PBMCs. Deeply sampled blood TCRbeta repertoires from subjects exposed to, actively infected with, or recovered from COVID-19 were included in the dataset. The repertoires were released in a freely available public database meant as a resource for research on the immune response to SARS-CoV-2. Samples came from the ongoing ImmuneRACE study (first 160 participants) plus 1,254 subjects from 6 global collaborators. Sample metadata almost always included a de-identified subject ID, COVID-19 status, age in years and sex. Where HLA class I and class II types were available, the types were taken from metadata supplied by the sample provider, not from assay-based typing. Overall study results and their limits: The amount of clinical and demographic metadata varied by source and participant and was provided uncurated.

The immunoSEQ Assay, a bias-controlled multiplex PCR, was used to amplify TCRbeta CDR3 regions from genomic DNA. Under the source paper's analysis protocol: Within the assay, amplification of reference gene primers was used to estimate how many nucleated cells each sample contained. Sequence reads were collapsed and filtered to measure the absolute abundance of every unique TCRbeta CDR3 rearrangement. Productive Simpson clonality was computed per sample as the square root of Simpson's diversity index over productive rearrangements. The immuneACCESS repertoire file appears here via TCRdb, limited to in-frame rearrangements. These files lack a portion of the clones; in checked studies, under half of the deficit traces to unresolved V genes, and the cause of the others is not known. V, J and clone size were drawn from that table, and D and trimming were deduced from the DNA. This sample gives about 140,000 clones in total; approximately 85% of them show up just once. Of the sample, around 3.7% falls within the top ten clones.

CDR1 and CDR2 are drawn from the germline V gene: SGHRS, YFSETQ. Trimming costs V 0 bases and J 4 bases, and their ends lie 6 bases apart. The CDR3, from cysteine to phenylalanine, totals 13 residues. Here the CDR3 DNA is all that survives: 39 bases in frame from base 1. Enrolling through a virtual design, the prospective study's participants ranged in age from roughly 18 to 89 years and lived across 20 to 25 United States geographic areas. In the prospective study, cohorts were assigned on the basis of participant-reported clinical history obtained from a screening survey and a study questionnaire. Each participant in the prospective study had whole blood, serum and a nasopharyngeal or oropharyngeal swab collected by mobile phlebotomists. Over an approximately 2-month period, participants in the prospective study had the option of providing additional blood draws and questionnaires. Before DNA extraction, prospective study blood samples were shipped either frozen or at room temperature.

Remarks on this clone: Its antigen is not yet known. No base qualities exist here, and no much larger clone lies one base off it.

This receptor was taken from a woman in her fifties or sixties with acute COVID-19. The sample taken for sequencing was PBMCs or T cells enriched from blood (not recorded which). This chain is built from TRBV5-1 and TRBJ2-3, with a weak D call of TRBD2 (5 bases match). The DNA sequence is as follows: TGCGCCAGCAGCTTGGACGGGGCAGATACGCAGTATTTT. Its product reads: CASSLDGADTQYF.